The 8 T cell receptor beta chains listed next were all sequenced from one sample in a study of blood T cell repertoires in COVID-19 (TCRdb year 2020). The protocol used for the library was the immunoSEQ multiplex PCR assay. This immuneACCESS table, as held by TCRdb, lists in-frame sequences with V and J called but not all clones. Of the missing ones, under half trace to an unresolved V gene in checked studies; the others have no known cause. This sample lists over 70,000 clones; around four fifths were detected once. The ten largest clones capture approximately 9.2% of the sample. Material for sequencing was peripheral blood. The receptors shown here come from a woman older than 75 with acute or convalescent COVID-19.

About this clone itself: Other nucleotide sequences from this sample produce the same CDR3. CDR3 in amino acids: CASSPGTGSYGYTF. The CDR3 DNA reads TGCGCCAGCAGCCCGGGGACAGGGAGTTATGGCTACACCTTC. The gene calls are TRBV4-1 and TRBJ1-2; 9 bases line up with TRBD1. The CDR3 contains 14 residues. V trimming: 4 bases; J trimming: 5 bases; junction bases outside the gene matches: 5. CDR1 and CDR2 (germline): MGHRA, YSYEKL.

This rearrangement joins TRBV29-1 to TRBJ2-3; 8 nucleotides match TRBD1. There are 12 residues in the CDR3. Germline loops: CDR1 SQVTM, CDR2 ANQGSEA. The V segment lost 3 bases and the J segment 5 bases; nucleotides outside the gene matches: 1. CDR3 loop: CSVDTGGDTQYF. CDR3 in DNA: TGCAGCGTTGATACAGGGGGAGATACGCAGTATTTT.

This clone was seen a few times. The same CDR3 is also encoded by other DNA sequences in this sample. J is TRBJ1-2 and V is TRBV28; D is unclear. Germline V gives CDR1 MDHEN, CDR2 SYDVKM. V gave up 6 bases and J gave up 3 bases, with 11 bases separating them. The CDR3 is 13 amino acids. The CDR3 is CASSRLRDYGYTF. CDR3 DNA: TGTGCCAGCAGCCGCCTCCGGGACTATGGCTACACCTTC.

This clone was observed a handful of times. The chain's CDR3 is CASSAHRGSNQPQHF. CDR3 DNA: TGTGCCAGCAGCGCCCACAGGGGTAGCAATCAGCCCCAGCATTTT. V gene TRBV3-1 (or the pseudogene TRBV3-2) combines with J gene TRBJ1-5; 7 nucleotides match TRBD1. The CDR3 runs to 15 residues. The germline V gene has CDR1 LGHDT and CDR2 YNNKEL (reference sequence). Trimming removed 5 bases from V and 0 bases from J; junction bases left unmatched: 4.

The DNA of the CDR3 is TGTGCCTCGCAGGGGGTACTGAATGAAAAACTGTTTTTT. Translated: CASQGVLNEKLFF. V is TRBV6-5 and J is TRBJ1-4, with TRBD1 identical over 7 bases. V lost 11 bases, J lost 5 bases, and 8 bases stayed unmatched. From germline, CDR1 is MNHEY and CDR2 SVGAGI. This CDR3 comprises 13 residues.

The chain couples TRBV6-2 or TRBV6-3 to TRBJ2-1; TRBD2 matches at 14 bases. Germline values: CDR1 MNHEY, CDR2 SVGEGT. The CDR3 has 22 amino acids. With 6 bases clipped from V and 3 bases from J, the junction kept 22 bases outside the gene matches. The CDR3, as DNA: TGTGCCAGCAGCCTACAGGGGGCGCTTGGACTAGCGGGGGGACTTTACTACAATGAGCAGTTCTTC. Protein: CASSLQGALGLAGGLYYNEQFF.

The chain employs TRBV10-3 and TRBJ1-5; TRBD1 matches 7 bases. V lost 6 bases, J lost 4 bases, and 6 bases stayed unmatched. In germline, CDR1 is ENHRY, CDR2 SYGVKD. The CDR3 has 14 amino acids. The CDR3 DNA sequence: TGTGCCATCAGGGGGACAGAAGTTAATCAGCCCCAGCATTTT. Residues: CAIRGTEVNQPQHF.

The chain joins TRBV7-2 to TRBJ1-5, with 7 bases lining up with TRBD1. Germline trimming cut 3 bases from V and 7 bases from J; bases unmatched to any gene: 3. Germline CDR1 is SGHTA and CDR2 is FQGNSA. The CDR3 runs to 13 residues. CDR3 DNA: TGTGCCAGCAGCTTGACAGGGCGACAGCCCCAGCATTTT. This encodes CASSLTGRQPQHF.